The clone carrying this T cell receptor (beta chain) was detected a few times. Antigen: not known. The data are from a study of T cells after yellow fever vaccination. Notes on the study in general: The CD4 and CD8 compartments had a small share of their clonotypes in common. Any FACS-sorted repertoire could hold abundant clonotypes that contaminate it from the bulk population. Reappearing after the booster were most of the clones from primary vaccination (around 96% CD4, around 88% CD8). Compared with primary, the secondary response was weaker and peaked at day 5, not 15.

TCRdb reprocessed the 5' RACE reads via MiXCR and lists one record per CDR3 protein. The repertoire holds approximately 340,000 distinct CDR3 sequences, with about 9.5% as singletons. This CDR3 is built from 13 residues. Trimming shortened V by 8 bases and J by 7 bases, and 15 bases separated the two germline ends. This TCR was recovered from a young man who received the YFV17D yellow fever vaccine. V gene TRBV12-3 or TRBV12-4 combines with J gene TRBJ2-4; D gene unclear. The sample was PBMCs, taken on the day of the first yellow fever vaccination. The CDR3 DNA sequence: TGTGCCAGCTCTGGACCCCTCGAGAACATTCAGTACTTC. The encoded protein is CASSGPLENIQYF.